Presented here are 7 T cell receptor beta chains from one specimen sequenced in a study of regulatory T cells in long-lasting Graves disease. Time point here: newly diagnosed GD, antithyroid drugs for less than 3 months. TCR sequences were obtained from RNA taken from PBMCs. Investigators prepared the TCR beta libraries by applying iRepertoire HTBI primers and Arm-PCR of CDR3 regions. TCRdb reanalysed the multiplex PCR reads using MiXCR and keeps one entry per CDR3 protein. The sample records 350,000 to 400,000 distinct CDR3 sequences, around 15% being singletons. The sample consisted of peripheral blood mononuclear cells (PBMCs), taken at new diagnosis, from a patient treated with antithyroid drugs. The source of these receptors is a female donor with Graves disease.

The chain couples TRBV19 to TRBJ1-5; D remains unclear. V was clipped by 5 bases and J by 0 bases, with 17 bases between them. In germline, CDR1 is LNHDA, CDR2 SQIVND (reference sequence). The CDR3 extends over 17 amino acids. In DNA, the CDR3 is TGTGCCAGTAGTGAAGCCCTGGACTCTTATAGCAATCAGCCCCAGCATTTT. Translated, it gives CASSEALDSYSNQPQHF.

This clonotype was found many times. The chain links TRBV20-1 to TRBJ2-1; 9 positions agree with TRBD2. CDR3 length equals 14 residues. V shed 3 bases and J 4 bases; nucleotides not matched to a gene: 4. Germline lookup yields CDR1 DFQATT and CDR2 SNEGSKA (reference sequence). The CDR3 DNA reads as TGCAGTGCTAGTGGGGCGGGAGGGTACAATGAGCAGTTCTTC. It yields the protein CSASGAGGYNEQFF.

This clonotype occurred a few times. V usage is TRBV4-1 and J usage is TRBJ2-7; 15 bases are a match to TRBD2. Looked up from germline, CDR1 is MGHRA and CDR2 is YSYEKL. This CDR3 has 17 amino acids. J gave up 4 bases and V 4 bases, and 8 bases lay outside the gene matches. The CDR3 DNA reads TGCGCCAGCAGCCGGGGACTAGCGGGAGGAGGTAAATACGAGCAGTACTTC. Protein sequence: CASSRGLAGGGKYEQYF.

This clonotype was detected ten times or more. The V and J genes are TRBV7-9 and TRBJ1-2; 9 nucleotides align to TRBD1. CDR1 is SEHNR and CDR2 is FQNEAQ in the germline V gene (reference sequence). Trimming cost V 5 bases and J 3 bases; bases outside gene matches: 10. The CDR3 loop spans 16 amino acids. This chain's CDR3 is CASSTGGREEYYGYTF. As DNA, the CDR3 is TGTGCCAGCAGCACAGGGGGCAGGGAGGAATACTATGGCTACACCTTC.

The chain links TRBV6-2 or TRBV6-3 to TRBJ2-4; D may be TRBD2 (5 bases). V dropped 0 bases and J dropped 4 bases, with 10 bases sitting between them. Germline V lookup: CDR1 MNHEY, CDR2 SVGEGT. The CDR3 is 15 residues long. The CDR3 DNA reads TGTGCCAGCAGTTACTCGGTCGGGGAAAAAAACATTCAGTACTTC. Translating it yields CASSYSVGEKNIQYF.

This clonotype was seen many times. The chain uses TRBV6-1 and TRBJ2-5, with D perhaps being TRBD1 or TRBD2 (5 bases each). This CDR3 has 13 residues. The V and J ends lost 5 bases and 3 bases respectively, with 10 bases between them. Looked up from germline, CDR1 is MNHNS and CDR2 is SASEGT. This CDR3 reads CASSTGPEETQYF. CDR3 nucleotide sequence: TGTGCCAGCAGTACGGGACCCGAAGAGACCCAGTACTTC.

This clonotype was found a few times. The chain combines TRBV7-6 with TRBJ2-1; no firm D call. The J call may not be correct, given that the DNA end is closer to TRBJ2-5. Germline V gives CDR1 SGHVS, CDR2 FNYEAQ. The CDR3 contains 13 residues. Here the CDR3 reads CASSGSDYETQYF. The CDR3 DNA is TGTGCCAGCAGCGGTAGTGATTATGAGACCCAGTACTTC.